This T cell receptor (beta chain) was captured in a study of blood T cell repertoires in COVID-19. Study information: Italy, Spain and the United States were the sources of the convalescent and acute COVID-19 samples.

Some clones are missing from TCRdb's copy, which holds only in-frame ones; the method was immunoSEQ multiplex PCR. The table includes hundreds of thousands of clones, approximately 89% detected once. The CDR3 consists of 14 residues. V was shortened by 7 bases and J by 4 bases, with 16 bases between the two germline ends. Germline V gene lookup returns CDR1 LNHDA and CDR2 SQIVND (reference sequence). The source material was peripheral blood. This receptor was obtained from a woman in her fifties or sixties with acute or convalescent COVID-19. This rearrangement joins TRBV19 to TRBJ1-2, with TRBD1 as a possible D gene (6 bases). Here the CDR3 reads CASKGTIESYGYTF. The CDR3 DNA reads TGTGCCAGTAAAGGGACAATCGAGAGCTATGGCTACACCTTC.